This T cell receptor (beta chain) appears in the sequencing data of a study of blood T cell repertoires in COVID-19. Study information: Nucleic acid was either cDNA or gDNA, and it came from T cells, B-cell-depleted T cells, or PBMCs.

Germline V gene lookup returns CDR1 SQVTM and CDR2 ANQGSEA. This CDR3 has 13 amino acids. J was trimmed by 1 base and V by 6 bases; bases with no gene match: 6. Method: immunoSEQ multiplex PCR; TCRdb's copy keeps in-frame clones and lacks some. The sample contains about 260,000 clones, 80% to 90% of which appear only once. The clonotype comes from a woman aged 40 to 49 who had recovered from COVID-19. What was sequenced was peripheral blood. This sequence joins TRBV29-1 and TRBJ2-7; TRBD2 matches at 7 bases. Here the CDR3 DNA reads TGCAGCGTCCGGGGGGTCCGATCCTACGAGCAGTACTTC. Translating gives CSVRGVRSYEQYF.